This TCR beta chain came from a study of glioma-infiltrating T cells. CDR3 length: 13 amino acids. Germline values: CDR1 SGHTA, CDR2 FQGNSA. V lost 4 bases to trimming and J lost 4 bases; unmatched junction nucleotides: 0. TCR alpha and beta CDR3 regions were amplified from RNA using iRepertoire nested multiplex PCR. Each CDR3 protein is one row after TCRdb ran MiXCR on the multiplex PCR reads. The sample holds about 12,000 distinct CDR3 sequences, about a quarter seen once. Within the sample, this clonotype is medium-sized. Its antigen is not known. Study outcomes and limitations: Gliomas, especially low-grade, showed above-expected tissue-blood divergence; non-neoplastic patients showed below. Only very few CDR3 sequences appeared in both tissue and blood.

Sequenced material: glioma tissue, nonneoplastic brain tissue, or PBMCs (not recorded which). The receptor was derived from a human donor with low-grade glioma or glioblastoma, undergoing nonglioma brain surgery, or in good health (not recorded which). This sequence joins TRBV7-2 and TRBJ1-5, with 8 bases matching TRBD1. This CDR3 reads CASSYRGNQPQHF. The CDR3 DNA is TGTGCCAGCAGCTACAGGGGGAATCAGCCCCAGCATTTT.